This T cell receptor beta chain was recovered during a study of blood T cell repertoires in COVID-19. The CDR3 extends over 13 amino acids. Germline-derived CDR1 and CDR2 are KGHSH and LQKENI. V gave up 6 bases and J gave up 3 bases, with 11 bases separating them. Per the study methods: Researchers report that nucleated cell counts were estimated from reference gene primer amplification. This table comes from immunoSEQ multiplex PCR, and its TCRdb copy is limited to in-frame clones, with some not included. V, J and clone size are those of that table, while D and trimming were read from the DNA. The sample carries roughly 100,000 clones, around 82% recorded once. This clone came up a few times.

What was sequenced was peripheral blood. This chain joins TRBV18 and TRBJ1-2, with D perhaps matching TRBD1 (5 bases). This TCR was recovered from a man aged 55-75 years with acute or convalescent COVID-19. CDR3 amino acids: CASSDDSDYGYTF. The CDR3 nucleotides read TGTGCCAGCTCCGATGACAGTGACTATGGCTACACCTTC.